Sequencing of this T cell receptor (beta chain) was carried out in a study of CD8 T cells in Susac syndrome. General study results and limits: The study's TCR sequencing and HLA analysis drew on a certain number of individuals. That number was acknowledged as relatively small.

This clonotype was found a few times. Its antigen is currently unknown. Trimming at V came to 3 bases and at J to 4 bases, leaving 5 bases not matched to a gene. The CDR3 spans 14 residues. Germline lookup yields CDR1 LNHDA and CDR2 SQIVND (reference sequence). TCR beta sequencing was performed on blood CD8+ and CD4+ T cells. Each multiple sclerosis control was a treatment-naive patient with relapsing-remitting disease that was either stable or active. The CD8+ and CD4+ T cells were isolated magnetically using a negative isolation approach, whereas the TEMRA cells were enriched by FACS. RNA totalling about 0.5 to 1 ug underwent reverse transcription with random hexamers. From the immunoSEQ multiplex PCR reads, TCRdb called clonotypes with MiXCR, one entry per CDR3 protein. The sample has some 450,000 distinct CDR3 sequences, approximately 85% seen once; the top ten hold roughly 0.11%.

The V gene is TRBV19, the J gene TRBJ2-7; the match to TRBD2 covers 8 bases. This TCR was sampled from a human donor with multiple sclerosis. The sample comprised CD8+ T cells from PBMCs. Written as DNA, the CDR3 is TGTGCCAGTAGTATCACGGGAGGGTCTTACGAGCAGTACTTC. This translates into CASSITGGSYEQYF. The whole variable domain, remainder taken from reference TRBV19 and TRBJ2-7, is DGGITQSPKYLFRKEGQNVTLSCEQNLNHDAMYWYRQDPGQGLRLIYYSQIVNDFQKGDIAEGYSVSREKKESFPLTVTSAQKNPTAFYLCASSITGGSYEQYFGPGTRLTVT.